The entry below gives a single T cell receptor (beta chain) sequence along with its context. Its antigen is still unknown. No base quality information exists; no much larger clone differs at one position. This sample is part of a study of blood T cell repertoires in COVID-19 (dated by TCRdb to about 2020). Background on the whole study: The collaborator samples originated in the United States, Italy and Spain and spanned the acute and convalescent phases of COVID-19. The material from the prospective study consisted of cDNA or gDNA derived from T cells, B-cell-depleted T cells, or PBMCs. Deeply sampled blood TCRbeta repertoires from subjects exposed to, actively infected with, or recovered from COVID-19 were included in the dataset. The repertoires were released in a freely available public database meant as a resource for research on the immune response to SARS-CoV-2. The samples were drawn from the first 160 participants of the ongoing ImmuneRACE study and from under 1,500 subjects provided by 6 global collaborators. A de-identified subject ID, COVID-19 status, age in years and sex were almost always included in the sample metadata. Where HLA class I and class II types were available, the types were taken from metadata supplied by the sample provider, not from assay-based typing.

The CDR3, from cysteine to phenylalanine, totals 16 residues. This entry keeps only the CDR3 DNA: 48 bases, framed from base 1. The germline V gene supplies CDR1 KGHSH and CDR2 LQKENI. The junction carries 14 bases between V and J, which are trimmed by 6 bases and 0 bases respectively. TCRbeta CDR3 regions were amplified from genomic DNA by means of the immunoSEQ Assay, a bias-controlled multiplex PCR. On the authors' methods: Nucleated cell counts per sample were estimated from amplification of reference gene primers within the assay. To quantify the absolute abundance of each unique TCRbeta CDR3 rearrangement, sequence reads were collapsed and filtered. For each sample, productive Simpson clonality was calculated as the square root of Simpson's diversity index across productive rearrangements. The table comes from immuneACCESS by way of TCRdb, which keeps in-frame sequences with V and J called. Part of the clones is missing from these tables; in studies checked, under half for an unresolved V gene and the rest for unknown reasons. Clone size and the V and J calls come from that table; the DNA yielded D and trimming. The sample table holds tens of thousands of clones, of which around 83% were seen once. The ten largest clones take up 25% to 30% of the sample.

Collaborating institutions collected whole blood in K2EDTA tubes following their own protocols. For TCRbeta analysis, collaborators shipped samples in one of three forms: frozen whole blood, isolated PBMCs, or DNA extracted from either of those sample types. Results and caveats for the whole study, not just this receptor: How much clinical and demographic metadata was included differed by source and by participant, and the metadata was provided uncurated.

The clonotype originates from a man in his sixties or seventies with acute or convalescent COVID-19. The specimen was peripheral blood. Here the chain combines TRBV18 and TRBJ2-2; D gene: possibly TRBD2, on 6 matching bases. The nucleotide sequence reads TGTGCCAGCTCCCCTCGCGGAGGGCCGAACACCGGGGAGCTGTTTTTT. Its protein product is CASSPRGGPNTGELFF.